Included here is one T cell receptor beta chain sequence, with context. Since a much larger clone is just one base distant, this may be a read error. This record comes from a study of blood T cells in healthy people across ages. V was trimmed by 5 bases and J by 3 bases, leaving 17 bases between them. The germline CDR1 and CDR2 sequences are MNHEY and SVGAGI. CDR3 length: 15 residues. With a J-beta primer mix and a sample-barcoded 5' primer, a second PCR ran 7 to 11 cycles. MiXCR, run by TCRdb on the 5' RACE reads, gives a single entry per CDR3 protein. The sample carries around 580,000 distinct CDR3 sequences, roughly 43% recorded once.

Sequenced: blood. The source is a man at least 80 years old in good health. The rearrangement links TRBV6-5 to TRBJ2-7; weak D call: TRBD1 (6 bases). CDR3 in DNA: TGTGCCAGCAGTAAACAGGGAGCGGTCTTCTACGAGCAGTACTTC. It yields the protein CASSKQGAVFYEQYF.